The clone carrying this T cell receptor (beta chain) was counted a few times. This record belongs to a study of T cells in Graves' hyperthyroidism and ophthalmopathy. From RNA transcripts, TCR beta CDR3 regions were amplified. The TCR CDR3 first-round RT-PCR relied on the HTBI primer set. TCRdb re-called the multiplex PCR reads with MiXCR, one entry per CDR3 protein. Here the sample spans around 350,000 distinct CDR3 sequences, 20% to 25% being singletons. The CDR3 totals 15 residues. The germline V gene encodes CDR1 KGHSH and CDR2 LQKENI. Between the trimmed V and J ends, which lost 3 bases and 3 bases, there was a span of 11 bases.

Sequencing used blood. The TCR originated in a man aged 45-60 years with Graves' hyperthyroidism. The chain recombines TRBV18 with TRBJ2-2; D call uncertain. The CDR3 protein is CASSPLQLYTGELFF. CDR3 DNA: TGTGCCAGCTCACCCTTGCAACTCTACACCGGGGAGCTGTTTTTT.